The 28 T cell receptor beta chains listed next were all sequenced from one sample in a study of blood T cell repertoires in COVID-19 (dated by TCRdb to 2020 to 2022). The method behind the library was the immunoSEQ multiplex PCR assay. TCRdb mirrors the immuneACCESS table, restricted to in-frame sequences. Some clones are absent from its copies; in checked studies, under half trace to an unresolved V gene, and the reason for the others is unknown. The sample table shows about 140,000 clones, and approximately 83% are seen once. Jointly, the top ten make up around 5.1% of the sample. Sample: PBMCs or T cells enriched from blood (not recorded which). These receptors came from a man between 65 and 85 years old who had been exposed to COVID-19.

CDR3 loop: CSVQQGAGGSYEQYF. CDR3 DNA: TGCAGCGTCCAACAGGGGGCGGGGGGCTCCTACGAGCAGTACTTC. J is TRBJ2-7 and V is TRBV29-1; D is possibly TRBD1 (9 bases). The CDR3 consists of 15 residues. The V gene's germline CDR1 is SQVTM and CDR2 ANQGSEA. V was pared by 6 bases and J by 0 bases, with 18 bases between.

The genes are TRBV24-1 and TRBJ1-2, with D tentatively TRBD1 (5 bases). This CDR3 has 14 amino acids. CDR1 KGHDR and CDR2 SFDVKD come from the germline V gene. Between the trimmed V and J ends, which lost 5 bases and 4 bases, there was a span of 13 bases. CDR3 sequence (DNA): TGTGCCACCAGTGGGGAGGGGCTGAGCTATGGCTACACCTTC. This encodes CATSGEGLSYGYTF.

V gene TRBV4-2 combines with J gene TRBJ1-5; 7 bases match TRBD1. After removal of 2 bases from V and 8 bases from J, the junction contained 6 bases not matched to a gene. CDR3 size: 14 residues. The germline gives CDR1 LGHNA, CDR2 YNFKEQ. The CDR3 spells CASSQTGELEPQHF. Written as DNA, the CDR3 is TGTGCCAGCAGCCAAACAGGGGAGTTGGAGCCCCAGCATTTT.

J is TRBJ2-2 and V is TRBV18, with TRBD2 as a possible D gene (6 bases). Trimming shortened V by 2 bases and J by 6 bases, and 10 bases separated the two germline ends. The germline V gene encodes CDR1 KGHSH and CDR2 LQKENI. The CDR3 sequence is 14 residues long. For the CDR3, the DNA is TGTGCCAGCTCACCAGGGACTGTCCCCGGGGAGCTGTTTTTT. Translated: CASSPGTVPGELFF.

The V and J genes are TRBV18 and TRBJ1-1; D is unresolved. The length of the CDR3 is 14 residues. Germline V lookup: CDR1 KGHSH, CDR2 LQKENI. Trimming took off 4 bases at V and 1 base at J, with 10 bases between the two ends. Here the CDR3 DNA reads TGTGCCAGCTCACTCTATGAGGGGAACACTGAAGCTTTCTTT. This codes for CASSLYEGNTEAFF.

The V gene is TRBV3-1 (or the pseudogene TRBV3-2), the J gene TRBJ2-3, with 11 bases identical to TRBD2. The germline V gene has CDR1 LGHDT and CDR2 YNNKEL (reference sequence). The CDR3 consists of 17 residues. J was trimmed by 6 bases and V by 5 bases; bases with no gene match: 13. CDR3 nucleotides: TGTGCCAGCAGCAAAAGAGCCCTACTAGCGGGAGTTGATACGCAGTATTTT. This translates into CASSKRALLAGVDTQYF.

The CDR3, as DNA: TGTGCCAGCAGCCCAGGGACAGGCTACGAGCAGTACTTC. Its translation is CASSPGTGYEQYF. This sequence joins TRBV12-3 or TRBV12-4 and TRBJ2-7; 8 nucleotides line up with TRBD1. With V trimmed by 6 bases and J by 3 bases, 4 bases remained unmatched. The CDR3 runs 13 residues.

This clone occurred once. V is TRBV12-5 and J is TRBJ1-3; D unclear. The germline V gene has CDR1 LGHNT and CDR2 FRNRAP. Trimming removed 6 bases at V and 0 bases at J, with 6 bases between. This CDR3 is built from 13 residues. The CDR3 coding sequence is TGTGCTAGTGGACGGGACTCTGGAAACACCATATATTTT. Protein sequence: CASGRDSGNTIYF. The full variable domain, its missing parts supplied by reference TRBV12-5 and TRBJ1-3, is DARVTQTPRHKVTEMGQEVTMRCQPILGHNTVFWYRQTMMQGLELLAYFRNRAPLDDSGMPKDRFSAEMPDATLATLKIQPSEPRDSAVYFCASGRDSGNTIYFGEGSWLTVV.

The chain recombines TRBV4-1 with TRBJ1-2; 8 nucleotides match TRBD1. Trimming cost V 0 bases and J 4 bases; bases outside gene matches: 10. CDR3 length equals 17 residues. Germline CDR1 reads MGHRA; CDR2 reads YSYEKL. The chain's CDR3 is CASSQDPTSGQVYGYTF. The CDR3 DNA sequence: TGCGCCAGCAGCCAAGACCCCACCTCGGGACAGGTCTATGGCTACACCTTC.

The chain links TRBV14 to TRBJ1-1; D uncertain. There are 13 residues in the CDR3. Germline V gene data show CDR1 as SGHDN and CDR2 as FVKESK. V gave up 4 bases and J gave up 4 bases, with 10 bases separating them. The chain's CDR3 is CASSPTMSTEAFF. The DNA for the CDR3 is TGTGCCAGCAGCCCCACAATGTCCACTGAAGCTTTCTTT. The entire variable domain, with the rest obtained from reference TRBV14 and TRBJ1-1, is as follows: EAGVTQFPSHSVIEKGQTVTLRCDPISGHDNLYWYRRVMGKEIKFLLHFVKESKQDESGMPNNRFLAERTGGTYSTLKVQPAELEDSGVYFCASSPTMSTEAFFGQGTRLTVV.

The rearrangement links TRBV5-1 to TRBJ1-2; D is undetermined. Germline lookup yields CDR1 SGHRS and CDR2 YFSETQ. The CDR3 extends over 15 amino acids. Trimming removed 0 bases from V and 8 bases from J, with 17 bases in between. DNA for the CDR3: TGCGCCAGCAGCTTGGCCGGGGAGACGCCTTGGGGCTACACCTTC. It encodes CASSLAGETPWGYTF.

The rearrangement links TRBV4-3 to TRBJ1-5; the D is unclear. The CDR3 covers 13 residues. The V end was cut by 1 base, the J end by 7 bases, with 8 bases between. Germline CDR1 is LGHNA and CDR2 is YSLEER. The CDR3 sequence is CASSQVRGQPQHF. The CDR3 DNA sequence: TGCGCCAGCAGCCAAGTCCGGGGACAGCCCCAGCATTTT.

This chain uses TRBV29-1 with TRBJ1-5, with D possibly being TRBD1 (5 bases). Trimming stripped 4 bases from V and 4 bases from J, with 14 bases between. The CDR3 has 14 amino acids. Germline CDR1 reads SQVTM; CDR2 reads ANQGSEA. The CDR3 is CSVVSGNRNQPQHF. CDR3 DNA: TGCAGCGTTGTTTCAGGGAATAGGAATCAGCCCCAGCATTTT.

The chain carries TRBV28 and TRBJ1-3; 7 bases are a match to TRBD1. The germline V gene has CDR1 MDHEN and CDR2 SYDVKM. CDR3 length: 16 amino acids. The J segment lost 4 bases and the V segment lost 4 bases, leaving 10 bases of the junction unmatched. This chain's CDR3 is CASSSSPGTAGNTIYF. The CDR3 bases are TGTGCCAGCAGTTCCTCCCCCGGGACAGCCGGAAACACCATATATTTT.

This sequence joins TRBV7-8 and TRBJ1-2; no clear D. The V end lost 1 base, the J end lost 1 base, and 7 bases lay between the germline ends. Per germline, CDR1 SGHVS and CDR2 FQNEAQ. The CDR3 loop spans 14 amino acids. DNA for the CDR3: TGTGCCAGCAGCTTAGTTATAGATAACTATGGCTACACCTTC. Amino acids: CASSLVIDNYGYTF.

This chain links TRBV18 with TRBJ1-5; D not resolved. V was pared by 3 bases and J by 5 bases, with 8 bases between. Per germline, CDR1 KGHSH and CDR2 LQKENI. This CDR3 is 13 amino acids long. This CDR3 reads CASSPYLDQPQHF. CDR3 nucleotides: TGTGCCAGCTCACCTTATCTAGATCAGCCCCAGCATTTT.

V gene TRBV19 combines with J gene TRBJ2-4; TRBD2 agrees at 8 bases. The CDR3 is 15 amino acids. V shed 5 bases and J 9 bases; nucleotides not matched to a gene: 12. Germline V gives CDR1 LNHDA, CDR2 SQIVND (reference sequence). The CDR3, as DNA: TGTGCCAGTAGTTCCGGGACTAGTAAGGCGCCCATTCAGTACTTC. Translated, it gives CASSSGTSKAPIQYF.

The genes are TRBV28 and TRBJ1-1; D is undetermined. The CDR3 sequence is 11 residues long. Trimming removed 5 bases at V and 4 bases at J, with 5 bases between. Germline V gene data show CDR1 as MDHEN and CDR2 as SYDVKM. The CDR3 DNA follows: TGTGCCAGCAGTCGGGTCACTGAAGCTTTCTTT. It is translated as CASSRVTEAFF.

This chain connects TRBV7-2 to TRBJ1-5; TRBD1 agrees at 10 bases. CDR3 length: 15 amino acids. Germline CDR1 reads SGHTA; CDR2 reads FQGNSA. Trimming took 3 bases from V and 7 from J; bases not matched to a gene: 6. CDR3 in amino acids: CASSLTGGVGQPQHF. CDR3 coding DNA: TGTGCCAGCAGCTTGACAGGGGGCGTTGGACAGCCCCAGCATTTT.

Only one count was recorded for this clone. J is TRBJ2-3 and V is TRBV3-1 (or the pseudogene TRBV3-2); D is possibly TRBD2 (6 bases). This CDR3 comprises 16 residues. The V gene's germline CDR1 is LGHDT and CDR2 YNNKEL (reference sequence). Trimming cost V 0 bases and J 0 bases, with 10 bases left between them. CDR3 DNA sequence: TGTGCCAGCAGCCAAGAATCCGGAGGGAGCACAGATACGCAGTATTTT. It encodes CASSQESGGSTDTQYF.

V gene TRBV19 combines with J gene TRBJ1-4; D is ambiguous. Trimming shortened V by 3 bases and J by 7 bases, and 18 bases separated the two germline ends. CDR1 and CDR2 (germline): LNHDA, SQIVND (reference sequence). This CDR3 contains 16 residues. The CDR3 DNA reads TGTGCCAGTAGTATGATGGGAGGGCGCCTGCTTGAAAAACTGTTTTTT. It is translated as CASSMMGGRLLEKLFF.

V gene TRBV2 combines with J gene TRBJ2-3; 7 bases fit TRBD2. CDR1 is SNHLY and CDR2 is FYNNEI in the germline V gene. The CDR3 contains 16 residues. V trimming: 6 bases; J trimming: 0 bases; junction bases outside the gene matches: 9. CDR3 residues: CASRNRGGRSTDTQYF. The DNA for the CDR3 is TGTGCCAGCAGGAACCGGGGAGGGAGAAGCACAGATACGCAGTATTTT.

The chain recombines TRBV12-5 with TRBJ1-5; D is possibly TRBD1 (6 bases). CDR1 and CDR2 (germline): LGHNT, FRNRAP. The length of the CDR3 is 13 residues. Trimming cost V 7 bases and J 5 bases, with 12 bases left between them. This CDR3 is CASAQGRDQPQHF. CDR3 nucleotides: TGTGCTAGTGCCCAGGGGAGGGATCAGCCCCAGCATTTT.

In this sample, this clone turned up a few times. The rearrangement links TRBV28 to TRBJ1-5; 7 bases align to TRBD1. The CDR3 contains 16 residues. The germline CDR1 and CDR2 sequences are MDHEN and SYDVKM. The V segment lost 3 bases and the J segment 3 bases; nucleotides outside the gene matches: 8. The CDR3 region has the DNA TGTGCCAGCAGTTTTCAAGGGACAGCCATCAATCAGCCCCAGCATTTT. Translating it yields CASSFQGTAINQPQHF.

This chain connects TRBV19 to TRBJ1-1, with 8 nucleotides matching TRBD1. This CDR3 region has 14 residues. J was trimmed by 5 bases and V by 3 bases; bases with no gene match: 5. Per the germline V gene, CDR1 is LNHDA and CDR2 is SQIVND (reference sequence). The CDR3 nucleotides are TGTGCCAGTAGTATCGACAGGGGTGGGACTGAAGCTTTCTTT. Protein sequence: CASSIDRGGTEAFF. Variable domain in full (rest from reference TRBV19 and TRBJ1-1): DGGITQSPKYLFRKEGQNVTLSCEQNLNHDAMYWYRQDPGQGLRLIYYSQIVNDFQKGDIAEGYSVSREKKESFPLTVTSAQKNPTAFYLCASSIDRGGTEAFFGQGTRLTVV.

The chain joins TRBV7-2 to TRBJ1-5, with TRBD1 identical over 8 bases. The V gene end was trimmed by 1 base and the J gene end by 5 bases; junction bases not matched to a gene: 7. This CDR3 is 16 amino acids long. Germline CDR1 reads SGHTA; CDR2 reads FQGNSA. The CDR3 sequence: CASSLVSQGAHQPQHF. For the CDR3, the DNA is TGTGCCAGCAGCTTAGTGAGCCAGGGGGCCCATCAGCCCCAGCATTTT. Variable domain in full (rest from reference TRBV7-2 and TRBJ1-5): GAGVSQSPSNKVTEKGKDVELRCDPISGHTALYWYRQSLGQGLEFLIYFQGNSAPDKSGLPSDRFSAERTGGSVSTLTIQRTQQEDSAVYLCASSLVSQGAHQPQHFGDGTRLSIL.

This chain's CDR3 is CASSEGTGAPLKGYTF. CDR3 coding DNA: TGTGCCAGCAGTGAGGGGACAGGGGCCCCTCTAAAGGGCTACACCTTC. This sequence joins TRBV2 and TRBJ1-2; 10 bases are a match to TRBD1. The V gene end was trimmed by 3 bases and the J gene end by 8 bases; junction bases not matched to a gene: 12. CDR3 length: 16 residues. Germline V CDR1 and CDR2: SNHLY, FYNNEI.

The chain links TRBV7-2 to TRBJ1-2; 10 bases are shared with TRBD1. Germline loops: CDR1 SGHTA, CDR2 FQGNSA. The V and J ends lost 5 bases and 5 bases, in that order; junction bases with no gene match: 8. This CDR3 region has 15 residues. The CDR3 DNA follows: TGTGCCAGCAGCGAGGACAGGGGGTTAGGTTATGGCTACACCTTC. Residues: CASSEDRGLGYGYTF.